The next 18 T cell receptor beta chains were all read from a single sample in a study of CD8 T cells in Susac syndrome. With random hexamers, roughly 0.45 to 1 ug RNA was reverse transcribed. TCRdb fed the immunoSEQ multiplex PCR reads into MiXCR, producing one record per CDR3 protein. The sample holds under 200,000 distinct CDR3 sequences, roughly 95% seen once. The sequenced material came from CD4+ T cells from PBMCs. These receptors were obtained from a human donor with Susac syndrome.

The table lists this clonotype with a count of one. This chain connects TRBV7-2 to TRBJ2-3, with a weak D call TRBD2 (5 bases). Trimming shortened V by 10 bases and J by 5 bases, and 13 bases separated the two germline ends. CDR3 length: 12 residues. Germline V lookup: CDR1 SGHTA, CDR2 FQGNSA. This CDR3 is CAIQTRGDTQYF. The CDR3 DNA is TGTGCCATCCAAACCCGGGGAGATACGCAGTATTTT.

The rearrangement joins TRBV5-1 to TRBJ1-1; TRBD1 is a possible D gene (6 bases). The CDR3 has 15 residues. Germline CDR1 is SGHRS and CDR2 is YFSETQ. V lost 2 bases to trimming and J lost 4 bases, with 15 bases between them. This chain's CDR3 is CASSFMDSRATEAFF. The CDR3 bases are TGCGCCAGCAGCTTCATGGACAGCCGTGCCACTGAAGCTTTCTTT.

The chain has TRBV30 and TRBJ1-5; D is possibly TRBD1 (5 bases). Trimming took 8 bases from V and 2 from J, leaving 10 bases between them. CDR1 GTSNPN and CDR2 SVGIG come from the germline V gene (reference sequence). The CDR3 length is 12 residues. CDR3 region: CAAQDGNQPQHF. DNA for the CDR3: TGTGCCGCACAGGACGGCAATCAGCCCCAGCATTTT.

This chain joins TRBV12-3 or TRBV12-4 and TRBJ1-3; a weak D match, TRBD1 (5 bases). Trimming left V 5 bases short and J 0 bases short, with 11 bases between. The CDR3 totals 15 residues. CDR3 sequence reads: CASSPDRSSGNTIYF. The CDR3 coding sequence is TGTGCCAGCAGTCCCGACAGAAGCTCTGGAAACACCATATATTTT.

V is TRBV4-1 and J is TRBJ2-3, with 9 bases identical to TRBD2. Trimming removed 3 bases from V and 6 bases from J; junction bases left unmatched: 4. The germline gives CDR1 MGHRA, CDR2 YSYEKL. There are 14 residues in the CDR3. Written as DNA, the CDR3 is TGCGCCAGCAGCCAGCAGCGGGGGGCGGATACGCAGTATTTT. It translates to CASSQQRGADTQYF.

The chain recombines TRBV4-2 with TRBJ2-1; D gene ambiguous. The V gene's germline CDR1 is LGHNA and CDR2 YNFKEQ. The CDR3 contains 14 residues. V gave up 0 bases and J gave up 4 bases, with 7 bases separating them. The CDR3 spells CASSQDSSYNEQFF. The CDR3 bases are TGTGCCAGCAGCCAAGACAGTTCTTACAATGAGCAGTTCTTC.

The rearrangement links TRBV7-6 to TRBJ2-1; 10 bases map to TRBD1. This CDR3 has 16 amino acids. From germline, CDR1 is SGHVS and CDR2 FNYEAQ. J gave up 0 bases and V 4 bases, and 3 bases lay outside the gene matches. The CDR3 coding sequence is TGTGCCAGCAGCTCGACAGGGGGCAGCTCCTACAATGAGCAGTTCTTC. It is translated as CASSSTGGSSYNEQFF.

The gene calls are TRBV20-1 and TRBJ2-3; TRBD2 might be the D (5 bases). V lost 6 bases and J lost 1, with 20 bases in between. The CDR3 loop spans 16 amino acids. The germline V gene encodes CDR1 DFQATT and CDR2 SNEGSKA (reference sequence). CDR3 region: CSALPTVLGGTDTQYF. The CDR3 nucleotides read TGCAGTGCCCTACCCACAGTTTTGGGAGGCACAGATACGCAGTATTTT.

The V and J genes are TRBV4-3 and TRBJ2-2; 8 nucleotides match TRBD1. V shed 7 bases, J shed 7 bases, and the junction held 11 bases outside the gene matches. Germline assignment: CDR1 LGHNA and CDR2 YSLEER. The CDR3 loop spans 15 amino acids. CDR3 protein: CASTPDPDRGGELFF. The CDR3 bases are TGCGCCAGCACTCCCGATCCCGACAGGGGCGGGGAGCTGTTTTTT.

The gene calls are TRBV18 and TRBJ2-5; TRBD1 is a possible D gene (6 bases). Trimming shortened V by 3 bases and J by 5 bases, and 13 bases separated the two germline ends. The CDR3 consists of 14 residues. Germline lookup yields CDR1 KGHSH and CDR2 LQKENI. The CDR3 DNA is TGTGCCAGCTCACCTCAGGGGCGAAGGGAGACCCAGTACTTC. As protein: CASSPQGRRETQYF.

The gene calls are TRBV29-1 and TRBJ1-2; no definite D call. Germline V gene data show CDR1 as SQVTM and CDR2 as ANQGSEA. Trimming cost V 3 bases and J 5 bases, with 10 bases left between them. The CDR3 sequence is 12 residues long. The CDR3, as DNA: TGCAGCGTTGACAGATCTGGGTATGGCTACACCTTC. It specifies CSVDRSGYGYTF.

This chain connects TRBV28 to TRBJ2-3, with TRBD2 as a possible D gene (7 bases). The CDR3 sequence is 16 residues long. Germline CDR1 reads MDHEN; CDR2 reads SYDVKM. V lost 8 bases, J lost 4 bases, and 22 bases lay in between. The CDR3 spells CASGGAEIGSADTQYF. DNA of the CDR3: TGTGCCAGCGGGGGGGCCGAGATAGGGAGTGCAGATACGCAGTATTTT.

The V gene is TRBV9, the J gene TRBJ2-1; 8 bases match TRBD1. V gave up 3 bases and J gave up 9 bases; unmatched junction bases: 11. Germline assignment: CDR1 SGDLS and CDR2 YYNGEE. This CDR3 region has 15 residues. The CDR3 sequence is CASSALGQGPGEQFF. DNA for the CDR3: TGTGCCAGCAGCGCGTTAGGACAGGGCCCAGGTGAGCAGTTCTTC.

The rearrangement joins TRBV29-1 to TRBJ1-1; D unresolved. Trimming shortened V by 4 bases and J by 3 bases, and 9 bases separated the two germline ends. Per germline, CDR1 SQVTM and CDR2 ANQGSEA. This CDR3 is 12 amino acids long. For the CDR3, the DNA is TGCAGCGTTGGGGCAGGCTACACTGAAGCTTTCTTT. Its protein is CSVGAGYTEAFF.

This chain joins TRBV30 and TRBJ2-7; D may match TRBD1 or TRBD2 (6 bases each). The ends were cut back, 4 bases at V and 5 bases at J, with 15 bases in the middle. This CDR3 has 13 amino acids. Germline CDR1 is GTSNPN and CDR2 is SVGIG (reference sequence). The CDR3 DNA sequence: TGTGCCTGGACCCTAGGGGGGTTGGACGAGCAGTACTTC. Its translation is CAWTLGGLDEQYF.

CDR3 DNA: TGCGCCAGCAGCCAAGACGGGGTGGGGACCCAGTACTTC. Protein product: CASSQDGVGTQYF. The genes are TRBV4-3 and TRBJ2-5, with D perhaps TRBD2 (5 bases). This CDR3 region has 13 residues. Germline values: CDR1 LGHNA, CDR2 YSLEER. Trimming stripped 0 bases from V and 7 bases from J, with 9 bases between.

The chain carries TRBV7-3 and TRBJ1-5, with a weak D call TRBD1 (6 bases). Germline V gene data show CDR1 as SGHTA and CDR2 as FQGTGA. V lost 9 bases and J lost 5, with 8 bases in between. The CDR3 length is 11 residues. The CDR3 DNA reads as TGTGCCAGGTCAGGGGATCAGCCCCAGCATTTT. Amino acids: CARSGDQPQHF.

The chain combines TRBV7-6 with TRBJ2-7; D gene unclear. CDR3 size: 14 residues. Germline V gene lookup returns CDR1 SGHVS and CDR2 FNYEAQ. Between the trimmed V and J ends, which lost 4 bases and 1 base, there was a span of 11 bases. CDR3 amino acids: CASSSLTESYEQYF. The DNA of the CDR3 is TGTGCCAGCAGCTCGCTGACTGAATCCTACGAGCAGTACTTC.